These 14 T cell receptor beta chains were all obtained from the same sample, sequenced in a study of cytomegalovirus exposure and HLA in healthy donors. PCR was performed using 60 Vbeta and 13 Jbeta primers. This table comes from immunoSEQ multiplex PCR, and its TCRdb copy is limited to in-frame clones, with some not included. The data contain about 180,000 clones, about three quarters of them singletons. Sequenced material: PBMCs. Receptors originate from a middle-aged man in good health and CMV-seronegative.

The chain uses TRBV7-8 and TRBJ1-2; maybe TRBD1 (5 bases). The CDR3 has 15 residues. V was pared by 5 bases and J by 2 bases, with 15 bases between. Germline V gene data show CDR1 as SGHVS and CDR2 as FQNEAQ. CDR3 sequence (DNA): TGTGCCAGCAGCCAGGGTCAGGAAGCGAACTATGGCTACACCTTC. This translates into CASSQGQEANYGYTF.

This chain links TRBV5-5 with TRBJ2-2; the D gene is possibly TRBD2 (7 bases). Trimming cost V 0 bases and J 3 bases, with 12 bases left between them. The CDR3 has 16 residues. CDR1 and CDR2 from the germline V gene are SGHKS and YYEKEE (reference sequence). CDR3 residues: CASSLEGGGDTGELFF. CDR3 nucleotides: TGTGCCAGCAGCTTGGAGGGAGGGGGTGACACCGGGGAGCTGTTTTTT. The full variable domain, with the rest looked up from reference TRBV5-5 and TRBJ2-2, is DAGVTQSPTHLIKTRGQQVTLRCSPISGHKSVSWYQQVLGQGPQFIFQYYEKEERGRGNFPDRFSARQFPNYSSELNVNALLLGDSALYLCASSLEGGGDTGELFFGEGSRLTVL.

The chain links TRBV7-9 to TRBJ1-5; D uncertain. CDR3 size: 14 residues. V dropped 5 bases and J dropped 4 bases, with 12 bases sitting between them. Germline loops: CDR1 SEHNR, CDR2 FQNEAQ (reference sequence). CDR3 loop: CASSPTGINQPQHF. The CDR3 DNA reads TGTGCCAGCAGCCCGACGGGGATTAATCAGCCCCAGCATTTT.

V usage is TRBV11-2 and J usage is TRBJ2-7; D gene uncertain. The germline CDR1 and CDR2 sequences are SGHAT and FQNNGV. The CDR3 covers 14 residues. V lost 4 bases, J lost 3 bases, and 13 bases lay in between. The CDR3, as DNA: TGTGCCAGCAGCTCCTCCGGGTTCGTCTACGAGCAGTACTTC. Its translation is CASSSSGFVYEQYF.

This clone was seen more than once but under ten times. The rearrangement uses TRBV5-1 and TRBJ1-1; TRBD1 agrees at 8 bases. Germline values: CDR1 SGHRS, CDR2 YFSETQ. The CDR3 consists of 15 residues. V dropped 0 bases and J dropped 3; count of bases not matched to a gene: 4. CDR3 bases: TGCGCCAGCAGCTTGGCCCGGACAGGGTACACTGAAGCTTTCTTT. It is translated as CASSLARTGYTEAFF. Based on the CDR3 plus reference TRBV5-1 and TRBJ1-1, the full variable domain is KAGVTQTPRYLIKTRGQQVTLSCSPISGHRSVSWYQQTPGQGLQFLFEYFSETQRNKGNFPGRFSGRQFSNSRSEMNVSTLELGDSALYLCASSLARTGYTEAFFGQGTRLTVV.

The V call is TRBV6-5, the J call TRBJ2-1, with a weak D call TRBD2 (6 bases). The germline V gene has CDR1 MNHEY and CDR2 SVGAGI. With 6 bases removed from V and 7 bases from J, the gap between germline ends came to 19 bases. The CDR3 contains 15 residues. The CDR3 here is CASSPVTGRLNEQFF. CDR3 in DNA: TGTGCCAGCAGCCCAGTGACCGGGAGACTGAATGAGCAGTTCTTC.

This clone was picked up a small number of times. This chain links TRBV7-8 with TRBJ1-3; D ambiguous. Germline CDR1 is SGHVS and CDR2 is FQNEAQ. CDR3 length equals 16 residues. V dropped 6 bases and J dropped 0 bases, with 15 bases sitting between them. CDR3 loop: CASSLPRRISGNTIYF. The CDR3 bases are TGTGCCAGCAGTCTCCCTCGGCGGATCTCTGGAAACACCATATATTTT.

The chain carries TRBV5-1 and TRBJ2-5, with 8 bases fitting TRBD1. The trim removed 0 bases at V and 5 bases at J, leaving 9 bases unmatched. The CDR3 is 16 amino acids. CDR1 and CDR2 from the germline V gene are SGHRS and YFSETQ. Here the CDR3 DNA reads TGCGCCAGCAGCTTGGCTGGACAGGGTATGTGGGAGACCCAGTACTTC. It translates to CASSLAGQGMWETQYF.

V usage is TRBV6-6 and J usage is TRBJ1-3; D is ambiguous. V lost 6 bases to trimming and J lost 0 bases, with 9 bases between them. The CDR3 length is 14 residues. Per germline, CDR1 MNHNY and CDR2 SVGAGI (reference sequence). The CDR3 is CASRRVNSGNTIYF. In DNA form, the CDR3 reads TGTGCCAGCAGAAGAGTGAACTCTGGAAACACCATATATTTT.

The J gene is TRBJ2-5, the V gene TRBV6-5, with 10 positions matching TRBD1. The CDR3 is 14 amino acids. Germline V CDR1 and CDR2: MNHEY, SVGAGI. Trimming cost V 6 bases and J 5 bases; bases outside gene matches: 6. The CDR3 region has the DNA TGTGCCAGCAGCCTCGACAGGGGGCATGAGACCCAGTACTTC. This translates into CASSLDRGHETQYF.

This clone was seen a handful of times. The chain employs TRBV18 and TRBJ2-7; 10 nucleotides match TRBD2. This CDR3 region has 18 residues. Germline CDR1 reads KGHSH; CDR2 reads LQKENI. Losses at the gene ends were 4 bases for V and 4 bases for J; bases not matched to a gene: 16. The CDR3 DNA is TGTGCCAGCTCACAGACGACACTAGCGGGGCTCAGGGCGTACGAGCAGTACTTC. It specifies CASSQTTLAGLRAYEQYF.

This chain joins TRBV7-2 and TRBJ2-7; 9 bases are a match to TRBD2. The CDR3 length is 16 residues. From germline, CDR1 is SGHTA and CDR2 FQGNSA. V was pared by 0 bases and J by 2 bases, with 5 bases of the junction left unmatched. This CDR3 reads CASSLALQRGAYEQYF. For the CDR3, the DNA is TGTGCCAGCAGCTTAGCGCTCCAGCGGGGGGCCTACGAGCAGTACTTC. Together with reference TRBV7-2 and TRBJ2-7, the CDR3 gives the full variable domain: GAGVSQSPSNKVTEKGKDVELRCDPISGHTALYWYRQSLGQGLEFLIYFQGNSAPDKSGLPSDRFSAERTGGSVSTLTIQRTQQEDSAVYLCASSLALQRGAYEQYFGPGTRLTVT.

This clone was recorded only once. The gene calls are TRBV9 and TRBJ1-2; 8 bases are a match to TRBD1. The ends lost 2 bases at V and 7 bases at J; junction bases unmatched: 16. CDR3 length: 17 amino acids. Germline CDR1 reads SGDLS; CDR2 reads YYNGEE. The CDR3 nucleotides are TGTGCCAGCAGCGTGTATAAGGACAGGGTTTGGGAGGGTGGCTACACCTTC. This encodes CASSVYKDRVWEGGYTF.

The chain combines TRBV29-1 with TRBJ2-1, with 11 bases identical to TRBD1. There are 15 residues in the CDR3. Unmatched junction bases numbered 2, after V lost 3 bases and J lost 1 base. Looked up from germline, CDR1 is SQVTM and CDR2 is ANQGSEA. The CDR3 bases are TGCAGCGTTGAGGGACAGGGGGGTTCCTACAATGAGCAGTTCTTC. Its protein product is CSVEGQGGSYNEQFF.